Listed here are 21 T cell receptor beta chains from one sample, sequenced in a study of regulatory T cells in long-lasting Graves disease. Arm-PCR of CDR3 regions and iRepertoire HTBI primers were the basis on which TCR beta libraries were built. TCRdb reprocessed the multiplex PCR reads via MiXCR and lists one record per CDR3 protein. This table has more than 300,000 distinct CDR3 sequences, around 15% appearing once. Time point defined: newly diagnosed GD, antithyroid drugs for less than 3 months. The authors made the TCR library using RNA they extracted from PBMCs. The same sample was also used in a study of T cells in Graves' hyperthyroidism and ophthalmopathy.

This specimen consisted of peripheral blood mononuclear cells (PBMCs), obtained at new diagnosis, from a patient treated with antithyroid drugs. These receptors all stem from a woman between 18 and 29 years old with Graves disease.

In this sample, this clonotype turned up many times. The rearrangement joins TRBV3-1 to TRBJ2-7; the D is unclear. The germline V gene encodes CDR1 LGHDT and CDR2 YNNKEL (reference sequence). The CDR3 contains 11 residues. With 1 base removed from V and 6 bases from J, the gap between germline ends came to 4 bases. CDR3 protein: CASSQGAEQYF. The CDR3 DNA reads TGTGCCAGCAGCCAAGGAGCCGAGCAGTACTTC.

This clonotype was picked up a small number of times. A much larger clonotype is one base distant, so this may be a read error. V and J are TRBV5-1 and TRBJ2-7, with D maybe TRBD1 (6 bases). Germline V lookup: CDR1 SGHRS, CDR2 YFSETQ. The CDR3 extends over 15 amino acids. The CDR3 loop reads CASSLGWDTIYELYF. CDR3 bases: TGCGCCAGCAGCTTGGGCTGGGACACCATCTACGAGCTGTACTTC.

The rearrangement links TRBV28 to TRBJ2-7; no reliable D call. Deletions cut 1 base from V and 2 bases from J, with 6 bases between. Germline V gene sequence: CDR1 MDHEN, CDR2 SYDVKM. There are 13 residues in the CDR3. In DNA form, the CDR3 reads TGTGCCAGCAGTTTATTACAGCCCTACGAGCAGTACTTC. Protein product: CASSLLQPYEQYF.

The V and J genes are TRBV6-2 or TRBV6-3 and TRBJ2-3; tentatively, D is TRBD2 (5 bases). V shed 5 bases and J shed 2 bases, with 20 bases lying between them. This CDR3 is built from 17 residues. In germline, CDR1 is MNHEY, CDR2 SVGEGT. Here the CDR3 reads CASSHLFPSGPTDTQYF. DNA for the CDR3: TGTGCCAGCAGTCACCTCTTTCCGAGCGGCCCCACAGATACGCAGTATTTT.

Comment on this clonotype: This may arise from a read error, as a much more abundant clone is one base away. The chain uses TRBV7-3 and TRBJ2-7; no clear D gene. The CDR3 covers 13 residues. Germline V gene lookup returns CDR1 SGHTA and CDR2 FQGTGA. V was pared by 4 bases and J by 6 bases, with 13 bases between. CDR3 nucleotide sequence: TGTGCCAGCAGCTCAAACATAGCAGGCGAGCAGTACTTC. Translating it yields CASSSNIAGEQYF.

This clonotype appeared many times. This rearrangement joins TRBV5-1 to TRBJ2-1; D might be TRBD2 (5 bases). The tail of the sequence fits TRBJ2-5 better, so the J call may be wrong. This CDR3 contains 12 residues. The V gene's germline CDR1 is SGHRS and CDR2 YFSETQ. In DNA form, the CDR3 reads TGCGCCAGCAGCACCTCGGGGGAGACCCAGTACTTC. Protein product: CASSTSGETQYF.

This clonotype was seen repeatedly, ten times or more. The rearrangement links TRBV11-1 to TRBJ2-7; 7 nucleotides agree with TRBD1. The CDR3 sequence is 15 residues long. V lost 2 bases and J lost 1; bases outside the gene matches: 5. Germline lookup yields CDR1 SGHAT and CDR2 FQDESV (reference sequence). The CDR3 here is CASSLTGALSYEQYF. The CDR3 DNA reads TGTGCCAGCAGCTTAACAGGGGCACTATCCTACGAGCAGTACTTC.

This clonotype was recorded many times. V and J are TRBV15 and TRBJ2-7; maybe TRBD2 (6 bases). The germline CDR1 and CDR2 sequences are LNHNV and YYDKDF (reference sequence). The CDR3 is 15 residues long. Deletions cut 1 base from V and 2 bases from J, with 12 bases between. The CDR3 DNA reads as TGTGCCACCAGCAGAGGGAGGGGAACTCCCTACGAGCAGTACTTC. This gives the protein CATSRGRGTPYEQYF.

This clonotype has more than one count but fewer than ten. V and J are TRBV5-1 and TRBJ1-1; D not resolved. V was trimmed by 0 bases and J by 4 bases, leaving 10 bases between them. The CDR3 totals 14 residues. Germline CDR1 SGHRS, CDR2 YFSETQ. This chain's CDR3 is CASSLAQSGTEAFF. Here the CDR3 DNA reads TGCGCCAGCAGCTTGGCACAGTCAGGCACTGAAGCTTTCTTT.

This clonotype has at least ten counts. The CDR3 DNA reads TGTGCCAGCAGCCTGACCTGGGACATCTCTGGAAACACCATATATTTT. This encodes CASSLTWDISGNTIYF. The J gene is TRBJ1-3, the V gene TRBV3-1, with D maybe TRBD1 (6 bases). The CDR3 has 16 residues. Germline-derived CDR1 and CDR2 are LGHDT and YNNKEL (reference sequence). Trimming removed 4 bases at V and 0 bases at J, with 13 bases between. Full variable domain (outside the CDR3, taken from reference TRBV3-1 and TRBJ1-3): DTAVSQTPKYLVTQMGNDKSIKCEQNLGHDTMYWYKQDSKKFLKIMFSYNNKELIINETVPNRFSPKSPDKAHLNLHINSLELGDSAVYFCASSLTWDISGNTIYFGEGSWLTVV.

This clonotype came up many times. The chain has TRBV28 and TRBJ1-5; tentative D call: TRBD1 (6 bases). This CDR3 comprises 16 residues. CDR1 and CDR2 from the germline V gene are MDHEN and SYDVKM. The ends were cut back, 10 bases at V and 2 bases at J, with 21 bases in the middle. The CDR3 reads CATQDRSGVRNQPQHF. CDR3 DNA: TGTGCCACCCAAGACCGCTCAGGGGTGCGCAATCAGCCCCAGCATTTT.

This clonotype was seen many times. J is TRBJ2-5 and V is TRBV30, with D hard to call. Germline lookup yields CDR1 GTSNPN and CDR2 SVGIG (reference sequence). V gave up 0 bases and J gave up 4 bases, with 3 bases separating them. The CDR3 is made up of 11 amino acids. This CDR3 reads CAWSVRETQYF. CDR3 sequence (DNA): TGTGCCTGGAGTGTCAGAGAGACCCAGTACTTC.

This clonotype was picked up many times. The chain carries TRBV2 and TRBJ1-4, with unresolved D. Germline V gives CDR1 SNHLY, CDR2 FYNNEI. The V gene lost 6 bases and the J gene lost 3 bases, with 2 bases spanning the gap. This CDR3 has 11 residues. CDR3 region: CASRSNEKLFF. The CDR3 DNA sequence: TGTGCCAGCAGGTCTAATGAAAAACTGTTTTTT.

The sample holds a few counts of this clonotype. The CDR3 nucleotides are TGTGCCAGCAGTTACCAGGGTATCGTCAATGAGCAGTTCTTC. It codes for CASSYQGIVNEQFF. The chain uses TRBV6-5 and TRBJ2-1; TRBD1 might be the D (5 bases). V dropped 2 bases and J dropped 6 bases, with 11 bases sitting between them. The CDR3 sequence is 14 residues long. Germline V CDR1 and CDR2: MNHEY, SVGAGI.

This clonotype has a count of ten or more. The V gene is TRBV28, the J gene TRBJ2-2; a possible D gene is TRBD2 (6 bases). CDR3 size: 16 residues. The V gene lost 6 bases and the J gene lost 7 bases, with 21 bases spanning the gap. In germline, CDR1 is MDHEN, CDR2 SYDVKM. The CDR3: CASSPFGLLFGGELFF. In DNA, the CDR3 is TGTGCCAGCAGCCCATTCGGACTACTTTTTGGCGGGGAGCTGTTTTTT.

Only a few counts were recorded for this clonotype. The chain links TRBV18 to TRBJ1-2; 10 positions agree with TRBD1. The J segment lost 0 bases and the V segment lost 6 bases, leaving 22 bases of the junction unmatched. The CDR3 extends over 21 amino acids. CDR1 KGHSH and CDR2 LQKENI come from the germline V gene. In nucleotides, the CDR3 is TGTGCCAGCTCGCCTTTGAGTCTCTCGGGACAGGGGCCGTCGGCTAACTATGGCTACACCTTC. It encodes CASSPLSLSGQGPSANYGYTF.

The table lists this clonotype with many counts. The CDR3 protein is CASTRGNSNQPQHF. For the CDR3, the DNA is TGTGCCTCCACCCGAGGGAATAGCAATCAGCCCCAGCATTTT. The V gene is TRBV28, the J gene TRBJ1-5; D is unclear. Germline assignment: CDR1 MDHEN and CDR2 SYDVKM. Between the trimmed V and J ends, which lost 11 bases and 0 bases, there was a span of 14 bases. The CDR3 is 14 residues long.

The gene calls are TRBV5-1 and TRBJ2-7; TRBD2 aligns across 7 bases. The CDR3 covers 16 residues. The germline V gene encodes CDR1 SGHRS and CDR2 YFSETQ. V was clipped by 0 bases and J by 6 bases; unmatched bases: 12. The CDR3 loop reads CASSLARNWGGGEQYF. CDR3 in DNA: TGCGCCAGCAGCTTGGCCCGCAATTGGGGGGGTGGCGAGCAGTACTTC.

This clonotype appeared many times. The rearrangement joins TRBV27 to TRBJ2-5; 7 positions agree with TRBD2. CDR1 is MNHEY and CDR2 is SMNVEV in the germline V gene (reference sequence). J lost 5 bases, V lost 3 bases, and 6 bases had no gene match. This CDR3 is built from 14 residues. The CDR3 DNA reads as TGTGCCAGCAGTTTCCGACTAGCTGGGGAGACCCAGTACTTC. Translation: CASSFRLAGETQYF.

This clonotype was recorded at least ten times. V and J are TRBV24-1 and TRBJ2-3; D possibly corresponds to TRBD1 (6 bases). The V gene lost 4 bases and the J gene lost 5 bases, with 18 bases spanning the gap. This CDR3 is built from 16 residues. CDR1 and CDR2 (germline): KGHDR, SFDVKD. In DNA form, the CDR3 reads TGTGCCACCAGTGACCCCACAGGGTACGAACGAGATACGCAGTATTTT. Translated, it gives CATSDPTGYERDTQYF.

This clonotype has at least ten counts. This rearrangement joins TRBV9 to TRBJ2-7; D remains unclear. Per germline, CDR1 SGDLS and CDR2 YYNGEE. The V gene lost 1 base and the J gene lost 7 bases, with 12 bases spanning the gap. CDR3 length equals 13 residues. The CDR3 nucleotides are TGTGCCAGCAGCGTAAGTTGGGGTGGGGAGCAGTACTTC. Amino acid sequence: CASSVSWGGEQYF.